Listed below are T cell receptor beta chains from one sample, sequenced in a study of CD8 T cells in Susac syndrome. TCRdb analysed the immunoSEQ multiplex PCR reads with MiXCR anew, one entry per CDR3 protein. This table has roughly 120,000 distinct CDR3 sequences, 85% to 95% appearing once. The sample comprised CD4+ T cells from PBMCs. Source of these receptors: a human donor with multiple sclerosis. Each CDR3 is given with its conserved first and last residue. The order of the fields is V gene, CDR3 protein.

TRBV27 CASTTDGEQYF
TRBV6-5 CASSYQYSNQPQHF
TRBV6-5 CASSSGGADTQYF
TRBV19 CASSLEKRGPNEQFF
TRBV6-5 CASIDRTGGTEAFF
TRBV30 CANRDRLTDTQYF
TRBV18 CASSPLVGPTTNEKLFF
TRBV29-1 CSASGQTNTEAFF
TRBV25-1 CASSESAGGRETQYF
TRBV27 CASGTDLGSTSYGYTF
TRBV13 CASSLGRQGGAPGPQHF
TRBV13 CASSLDSVRTEAFF
TRBV20-1 CSARETGGGYNEQFF
TRBV20-1 CSARDPFQLGTQYF
TRBV7-2 CASSQIGNMNTEAFF
TRBV30 CAWSRLLGYRGLGGEAFF
TRBV18 CASSPSGEERQYF
TRBV3-1 CASSQALVAQYEQYF
TRBV9 CASSLTGAPFDEQYF
TRBV10-3 CAIMTGFKPPEQFF
TRBV18 CASSPGGDRDNQPQHF
TRBV7-9 CASSFWISGANVLTF
TRBV6-2/TRBV6-3 CASGDWSSYEQYF
TRBV30 CAWSVSGVRAYF
TRBV7-9 CASRGTEAFF
TRBV4-3 CASSQDRRRRSEKLFF
TRBV29-1 CSVEEQGTSGVYEQYF
TRBV6-2/TRBV6-3 CASSYSVLETQYF
TRBV6-5 CASSYSPPGLAIFQETQYF
TRBV7-8 CASSSRFSYEQYF
TRBV4-2 CASSQLRLKDDEQFF
TRBV5-4 CASTRGGGDVAKNIQYF
TRBV7-2 CASSLVEVAGTQYF
TRBV20-1 CSAPGRSNTEAFF
TRBV12-3/TRBV12-4 CASSLWVQMNTEAFF
TRBV19 CASANGGMREAFF
TRBV20-1 CSARSVAGNEQFF
TRBV2 CASTRPSTGNYGYTF
TRBV20-1 CSAPIAYEQYF
TRBV5-6 CASSLLGGKGYYGYTF
TRBV5-1 CASSLGQLSYEQYF
TRBV13 CASSLAGAVYGYTF
TRBV6-8 CASRQTSVSYEQYF